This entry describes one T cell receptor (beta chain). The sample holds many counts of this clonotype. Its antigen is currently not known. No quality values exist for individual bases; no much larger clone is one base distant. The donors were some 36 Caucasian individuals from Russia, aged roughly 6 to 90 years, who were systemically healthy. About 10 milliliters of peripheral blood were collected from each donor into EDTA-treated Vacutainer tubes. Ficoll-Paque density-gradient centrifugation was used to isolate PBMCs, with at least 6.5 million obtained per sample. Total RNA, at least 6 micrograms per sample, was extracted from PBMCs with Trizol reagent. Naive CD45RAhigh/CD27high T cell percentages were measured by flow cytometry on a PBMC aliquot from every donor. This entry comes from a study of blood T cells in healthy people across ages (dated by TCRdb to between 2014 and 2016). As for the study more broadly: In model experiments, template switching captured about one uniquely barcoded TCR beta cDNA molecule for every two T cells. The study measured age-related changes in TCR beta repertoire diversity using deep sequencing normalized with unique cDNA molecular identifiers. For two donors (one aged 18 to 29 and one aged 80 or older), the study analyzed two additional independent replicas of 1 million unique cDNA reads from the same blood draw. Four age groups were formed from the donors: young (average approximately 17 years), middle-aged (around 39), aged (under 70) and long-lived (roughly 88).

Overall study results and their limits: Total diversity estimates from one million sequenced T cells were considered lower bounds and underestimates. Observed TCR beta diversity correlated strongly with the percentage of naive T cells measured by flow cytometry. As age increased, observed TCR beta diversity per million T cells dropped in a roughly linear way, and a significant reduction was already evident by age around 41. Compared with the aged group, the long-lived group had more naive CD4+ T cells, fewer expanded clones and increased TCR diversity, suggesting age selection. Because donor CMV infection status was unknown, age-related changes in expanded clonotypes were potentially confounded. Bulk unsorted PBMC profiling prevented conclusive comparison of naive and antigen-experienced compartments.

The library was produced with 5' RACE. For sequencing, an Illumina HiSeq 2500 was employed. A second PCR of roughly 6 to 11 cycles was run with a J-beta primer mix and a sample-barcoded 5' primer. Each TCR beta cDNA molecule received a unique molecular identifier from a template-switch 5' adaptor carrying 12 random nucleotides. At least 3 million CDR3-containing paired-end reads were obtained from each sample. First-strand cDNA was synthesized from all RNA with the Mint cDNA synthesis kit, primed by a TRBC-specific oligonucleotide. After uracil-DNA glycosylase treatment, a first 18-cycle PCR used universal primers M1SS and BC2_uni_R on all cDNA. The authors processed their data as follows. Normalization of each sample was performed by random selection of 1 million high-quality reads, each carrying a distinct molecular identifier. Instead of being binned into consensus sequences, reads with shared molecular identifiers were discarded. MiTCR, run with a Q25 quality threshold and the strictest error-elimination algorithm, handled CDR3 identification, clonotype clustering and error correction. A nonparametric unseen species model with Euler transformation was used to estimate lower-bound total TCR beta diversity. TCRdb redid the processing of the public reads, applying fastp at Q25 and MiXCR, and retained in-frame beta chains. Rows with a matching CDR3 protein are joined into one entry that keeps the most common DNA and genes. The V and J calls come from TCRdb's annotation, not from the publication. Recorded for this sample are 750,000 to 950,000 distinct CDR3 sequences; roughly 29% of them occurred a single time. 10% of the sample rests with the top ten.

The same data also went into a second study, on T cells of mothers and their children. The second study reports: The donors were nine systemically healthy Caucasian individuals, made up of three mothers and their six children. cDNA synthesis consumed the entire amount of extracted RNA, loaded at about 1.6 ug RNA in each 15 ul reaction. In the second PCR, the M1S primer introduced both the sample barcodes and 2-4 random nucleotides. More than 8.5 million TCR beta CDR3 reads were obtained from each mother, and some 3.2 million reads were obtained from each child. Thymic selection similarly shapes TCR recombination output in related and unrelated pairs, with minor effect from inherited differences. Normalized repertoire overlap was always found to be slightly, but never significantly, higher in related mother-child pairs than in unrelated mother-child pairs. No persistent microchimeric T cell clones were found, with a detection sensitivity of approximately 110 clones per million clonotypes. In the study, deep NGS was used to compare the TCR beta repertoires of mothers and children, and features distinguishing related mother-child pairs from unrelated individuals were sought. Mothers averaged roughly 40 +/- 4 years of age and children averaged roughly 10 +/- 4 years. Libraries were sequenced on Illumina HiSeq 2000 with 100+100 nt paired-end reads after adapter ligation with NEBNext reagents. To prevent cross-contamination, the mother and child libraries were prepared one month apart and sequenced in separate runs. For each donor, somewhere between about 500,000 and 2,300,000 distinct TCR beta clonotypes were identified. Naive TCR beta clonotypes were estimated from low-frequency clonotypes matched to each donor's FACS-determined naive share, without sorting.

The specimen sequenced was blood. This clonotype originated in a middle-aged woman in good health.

CDR3 protein: CASSPPDRGSQETQYF. The nucleotides read TGTGCCAGCAGCCCCCCGGACAGGGGCTCCCAAGAGACCCAGTACTTC. Here the chain combines TRBV11-2 and TRBJ2-5, and TRBD1 aligns with 9 junction nucleotides. The germline V gene yields SGHAT for CDR1 and FQNNGV for CDR2. From its cysteine to its phenylalanine, the CDR3 spans 16 amino acids. This entry keeps only the CDR3 DNA: 48 bases, framed from base 1. V is cut back by 5 bases and J by 1 base, with 8 bases in the junction unmatched. This CDR3, with the reference TRBV11-2 and TRBJ2-5 proteins standing in past its ends, gives the full variable domain EAGVAQSPRYKIIEKRQSVAFWCNPISGHATLYWYQQILGQGPKLLIQFQNNGVVDDSQLPKDRFSAERLKGVDSTLKIQPAKLEDSAVYLCASSPPDRGSQETQYFGPGTRLLVL.